The clone carrying this T cell receptor (beta chain) turned up a few times. Its antigen is not known. MiXCR was run by TCRdb on the 5' RACE reads, yielding one entry per CDR3 protein. Of approximately 350,000 distinct CDR3 sequences listed, 12% are singletons. The CDR3 runs 15 residues. Trimming removed 5 bases from V and 2 bases from J, with 16 bases in between. CDR1 and CDR2 (germline): SGHAT, FQNNGV. This entry is derived from a study of identical twins. Study-level points and caveats: The degree of excess twin sharing was weaker in beta out-of-frame sequences. Out-of-frame TCR alpha sharing in monozygotic twins exceeded recombination model predictions.

The sample was also reused in another study, on yellow fever vaccine responses in identical twins. This second report adds: Reportedly, the response of twins' T cells to the vaccine seemed partly convergent, partly personalized.

V and J are TRBV11-2 and TRBJ2-7; D is unresolved. The sequence was collected from a woman aged 18-30 years in good health. The sequencing sample was made of CD8+ T cells sorted from blood. DNA of the CDR3: TGTGCCAGCAGCCCGAACGGCGGAAGAGCCTACGAGCAGTACTTC. Translating gives CASSPNGGRAYEQYF.